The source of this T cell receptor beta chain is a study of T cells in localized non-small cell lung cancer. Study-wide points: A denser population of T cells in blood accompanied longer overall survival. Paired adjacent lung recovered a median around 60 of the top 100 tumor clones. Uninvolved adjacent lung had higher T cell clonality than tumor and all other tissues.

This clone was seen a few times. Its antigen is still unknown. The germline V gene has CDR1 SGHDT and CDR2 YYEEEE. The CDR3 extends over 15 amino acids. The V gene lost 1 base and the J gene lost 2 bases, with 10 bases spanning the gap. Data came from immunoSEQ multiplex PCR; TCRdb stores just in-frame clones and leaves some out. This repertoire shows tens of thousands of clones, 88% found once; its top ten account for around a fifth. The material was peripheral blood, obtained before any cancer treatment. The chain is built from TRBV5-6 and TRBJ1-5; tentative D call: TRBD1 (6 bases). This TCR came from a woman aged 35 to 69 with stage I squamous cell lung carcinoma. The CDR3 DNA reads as TGTGCCAGCAGCTTGAACAGGGTACGCAATCAGCCCCAGCATTTT. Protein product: CASSLNRVRNQPQHF.